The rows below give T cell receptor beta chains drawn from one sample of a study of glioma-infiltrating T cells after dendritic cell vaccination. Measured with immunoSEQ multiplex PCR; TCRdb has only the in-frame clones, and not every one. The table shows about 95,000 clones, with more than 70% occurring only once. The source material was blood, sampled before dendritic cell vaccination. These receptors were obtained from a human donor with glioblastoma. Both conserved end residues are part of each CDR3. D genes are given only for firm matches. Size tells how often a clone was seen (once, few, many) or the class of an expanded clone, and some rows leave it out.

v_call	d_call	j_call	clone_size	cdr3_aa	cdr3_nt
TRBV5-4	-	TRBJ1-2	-	CASSPTGVYGYTF	TGTGCCAGCAGCCCCACCGGTGTCTATGGCTACACCTTC
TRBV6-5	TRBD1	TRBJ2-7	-	CASSYKGTGPRNEQYF	TGTGCCAGCAGTTACAAAGGGACAGGGCCTCGAAACGAGCAGTACTTC
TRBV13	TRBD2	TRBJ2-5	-	CASSFRDSGLQETQYF	TGTGCCAGCAGCTTTAGGGATAGCGGGCTACAAGAGACCCAGTACTTC
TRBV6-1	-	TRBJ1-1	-	CASSYQASEAFF	TGTGCCAGCAGCTATCAGGCATCTGAAGCTTTCTTT
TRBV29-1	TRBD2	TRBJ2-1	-	CSVDLGLAVNEQFF	TGCAGCGTTGACTTAGGACTAGCGGTCAATGAGCAGTTCTTC
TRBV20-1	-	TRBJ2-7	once	CSALYSYEQYF	TGCAGTGCGCTCTACTCCTACGAGCAGTACTTC
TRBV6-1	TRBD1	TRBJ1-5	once	CASSLDRANQPQHF	TGTGCCAGCAGCTTAGACAGGGCCAATCAGCCCCAGCATTTT
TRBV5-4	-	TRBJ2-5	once	CASSLASAGGFVATQYF	TGTGCCAGCAGCTTGGCCTCGGCAGGGGGGTTCGTAGCGACCCAGTACTTC
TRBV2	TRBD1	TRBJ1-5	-	CASRRTRTGINQPQHF	TGTGCCAGCAGAAGAACAAGGACAGGGATAAATCAGCCCCAGCATTTT
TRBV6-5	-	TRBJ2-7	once	CASSYSLSYEQYF	TGTGCCAGCAGTTACTCTTTATCCTACGAGCAGTACTTC
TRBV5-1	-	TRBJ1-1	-	CASSLGGRNTEAFF	TGCGCCAGCAGCTTGGGGGGCCGGAACACTGAAGCTTTCTTT
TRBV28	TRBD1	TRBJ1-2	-	CASSMVRTGAGYTF	TGTGCCAGCAGTATGGTCCGGACAGGGGCTGGCTACACCTTC
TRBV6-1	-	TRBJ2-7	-	CASSAYRAPYEQYF	TGTGCCAGCAGTGCCTACAGGGCCCCCTACGAGCAGTACTTC
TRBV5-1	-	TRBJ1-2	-	CASRRGGAQDYGYTF	TGCGCCAGCAGACGGGGGGGGGCGCAGGACTATGGCTACACCTTC
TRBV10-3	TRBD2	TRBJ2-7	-	CAISAGGKGVDEQYF	TGTGCCATCAGTGCGGGGGGGAAGGGGGTGGACGAGCAGTACTTC
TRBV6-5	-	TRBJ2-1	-	CAIARDTGEQFF	TGTGCCATCGCGCGTGACACAGGGGAGCAGTTCTTC
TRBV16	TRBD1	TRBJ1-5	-	CASSQSGQGNQPQHF	TGTGCCAGCAGCCAATCGGGACAGGGCAATCAGCCCCAGCATTTT
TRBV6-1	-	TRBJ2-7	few	CASKLSYEQYF	TGTGCCAGCAAGCTATCCTACGAGCAGTACTTC
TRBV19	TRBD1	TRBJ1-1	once	CATSQTGIRANTEAFF	TGTGCCACCTCACAGACAGGGATCAGGGCGAACACTGAAGCTTTCTTT
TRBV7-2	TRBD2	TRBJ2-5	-	CASSLIGGRATETQYF	TGTGCCAGCAGCTTAATCGGCGGGAGGGCCACAGAGACCCAGTACTTC
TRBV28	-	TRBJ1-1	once	CASSLIQGETFF	TGTGCCAGCAGCTTAATTCAGGGTGAGACTTTCTTT
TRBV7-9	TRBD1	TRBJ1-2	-	CASSPGGLMDRRDGYTF	TGTGCCAGCAGCCCCGGGGGTCTAATGGACAGGAGAGATGGCTACACCTTC
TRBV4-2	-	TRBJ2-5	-	CASRSRETQYF	TGTGCCAGCAGATCTAGGGAGACCCAGTACTTC
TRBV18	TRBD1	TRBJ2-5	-	CASSPPGRGLWEETQYF	TGTGCCAGCTCACCACCGGGCAGGGGGCTATGGGAGGAGACCCAGTACTTC
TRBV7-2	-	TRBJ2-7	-	CASSQLASSYEQYF	TGTGCCAGCAGCCAGCTAGCGTCCTCCTACGAGCAGTACTTC
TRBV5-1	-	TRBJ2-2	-	CASSTGQSSNTGELFF	TGCGCCAGCAGCACCGGACAGAGCTCGAACACCGGGGAGCTGTTTTTT
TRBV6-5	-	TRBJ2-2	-	CASSYALPGELFF	TGTGCCAGCAGTTACGCGCTCCCCGGGGAGCTGTTTTTT
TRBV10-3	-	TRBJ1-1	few	CAISEWGGSDAEAFF	TGTGCCATCAGTGAGTGGGGGGGGTCTGACGCTGAAGCTTTCTTT
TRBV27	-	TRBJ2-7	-	CASSFKSFREQYF	TGTGCCAGCAGTTTTAAATCGTTCCGCGAGCAGTACTTC
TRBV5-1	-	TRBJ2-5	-	CASSVSLAGHQETQYF	TGCGCCAGCAGCGTATCCCTGGCGGGCCACCAAGAGACCCAGTACTTC
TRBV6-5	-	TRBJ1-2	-	CASSQVDYGYTF	TGTGCCAGCAGTCAGGTAGACTATGGCTACACCTTC
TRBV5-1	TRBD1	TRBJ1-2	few	CASSLVGQGAEGYTF	TGCGCCAGCAGCTTGGTGGGACAGGGGGCGGAAGGCTACACCTTC